Included here is one T cell receptor (beta chain) sequence, with context. The antigen remains unidentified. The protocol was immunoSEQ multiplex PCR, while the TCRdb copy is restricted to in-frame clones and leaves out a portion. This sample has about 19,000 clones; around four fifths occur once, and the top ten carry about an eighth. Positive magnetic bead selection, which isolated the CD4+ and CD8+ cells, was followed by a flow cytometry check of purity. The entry originates in a study of somatic mutations in cytotoxic T cells in rheumatoid arthritis. Background on the study: Patients had 25 to 30 ml EDTA blood drawn right after diagnosis, before any treatment. General study findings and limits: Age was associated with higher CD8+ clonality in rheumatoid arthritis patients, not in healthy controls.

This CDR3 spans 15 amino acids. Per germline, CDR1 MNHEY and CDR2 SMNVEV (reference sequence). Trimming cost V 2 bases and J 6 bases; bases outside gene matches: 9. The chain recombines TRBV27 with TRBJ1-2; 7 nucleotides match TRBD1. Sequencing was carried out using CD8+ T cells sorted from blood. This sequence was found in an adult with rheumatoid arthritis. Written as DNA, the CDR3 is TGTGCCAGCAGTTTAAGGGCAGGGGGTCGGGATGGCTACACCTTC. Translated: CASSLRAGGRDGYTF.